The clone carrying this TCR beta chain was counted at least ten times. Its antigen is not identified. This record belongs to a study of identical twins. Study-level points and caveats: Cross-sectional statistics, not tracking of the same donors, supported the conclusions. In monozygotic twins, models underestimated the sharing of out-of-frame TCR alpha.

The V gene lost 0 bases and the J gene lost 8 bases, with 17 bases spanning the gap. This CDR3 is 16 amino acids long. A universal primer site arose from template switching, and cDNA bore unique molecular identifiers. Via MiXCR, TCRdb re-called the 5' RACE reads, giving one row per CDR3 protein. Of a few hundred thousand distinct CDR3 sequences detected, about a fifth appear once; the ten largest clones hold roughly 12%. The sample taken for sequencing was naive T cells sorted from blood. V gene TRBV12-3 or TRBV12-4 combines with J gene TRBJ2-1, with D possibly being TRBD2 (5 bases). This TCR was sampled from a man in his forties or fifties in good health. The CDR3 bases are TGTGCCAGCAGTTTAGCGCTAAGAGGGATCGAGGATGAGCAGTTCTTC. Protein: CASSLALRGIEDEQFF.